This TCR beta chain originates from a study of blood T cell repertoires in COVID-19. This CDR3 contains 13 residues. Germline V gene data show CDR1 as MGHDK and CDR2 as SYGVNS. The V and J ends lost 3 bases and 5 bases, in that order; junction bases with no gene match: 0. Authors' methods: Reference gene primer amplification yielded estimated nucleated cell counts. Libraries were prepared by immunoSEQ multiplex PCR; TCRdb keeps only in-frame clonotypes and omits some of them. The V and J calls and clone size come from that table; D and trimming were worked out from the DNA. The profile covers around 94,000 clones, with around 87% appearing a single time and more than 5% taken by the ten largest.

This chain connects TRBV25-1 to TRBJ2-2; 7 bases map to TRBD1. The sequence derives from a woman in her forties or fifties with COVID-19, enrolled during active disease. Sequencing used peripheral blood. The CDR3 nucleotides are TGTGCCAGCAGTGACAGGGGGACCGGGGAGCTGTTTTTT. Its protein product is CASSDRGTGELFF.